This T cell receptor beta chain comes out of a study of CD8+ T cells in alopecia areata. Of note for this clone: Its antigen is still unknown.

cDNA serving as the sequencing template came from extracted, reverse transcribed RNA. Clones were read by immunoSEQ multiplex PCR, and TCRdb kept only the in-frame ones, dropping some. Here the sample spans about 150,000 clones, under 70% being singletons. Treatment indicated: oral pan-JAK inhibitor, 5-10 mg twice daily. Lesional scalp punch biopsies and peripheral blood came from alopecia areata patients. Regarding the study as a whole: Alopecia totalis/universalis scalp especially showed more expanded CD8+ clones than normal scalp. Mice showed clearer TCR sharing than patients did, a gap that was possibly HLA-related.

The source was CD4+ T cells sorted from blood, collected at week 4, from a patient treated with tofacitinib. The receptor was derived from a human donor with alopecia areata.

The CDR3: CSVIQNQGATEAFF. DNA of the CDR3: TGCAGCGTCATTCAAAACCAAGGGGCCACTGAAGCTTTCTTT. V usage is TRBV29-1 and J usage is TRBJ1-1, with D possibly being TRBD1 (5 bases). Trimming left V 6 bases short and J 4 bases short, with 18 bases between. CDR3 length equals 14 residues. Per germline, CDR1 SQVTM and CDR2 ANQGSEA.